This entry is about one T cell receptor beta chain. This specimen comes from a study of cytomegalovirus exposure and HLA in healthy donors. The overall study: In terms of ancestry, the Caucasian-associated cluster contained around four fifths of the roughly 360 genotyped donors.

The CDR3 is made up of 15 amino acids. In germline, CDR1 is MDHEN, CDR2 SYDVKM. The ends were cut back, 8 bases at V and 6 bases at J, with 20 bases in the middle. It was with 60 Vbeta and 13 Jbeta primers that the PCR ran. Repertoires were generated with immunoSEQ multiplex PCR, while TCRdb's copy carries only in-frame clones and drops some. Of approximately 140,000 clones listed, more than 65% are singletons. Material for sequencing was PBMCs. The genes are TRBV28 and TRBJ1-5; no clear D gene. The source of this sequence is a man between 50 and 59 years old in good health and CMV-seropositive. CDR3 DNA sequence: TGTGCCAGCCATCCAAAACGGGGTGACCTTCAGCCCCAGCATTTT. As protein: CASHPKRGDLQPQHF.